This entry concerns a single T cell receptor beta chain. Its antigen specificity is not known. The sample holds no much larger clone one base away, and base qualities are not on file. The cohort was made up of several hundred healthy bone marrow donors. At the time of sampling, every cohort member was nominally healthy, though immune exposures that went unrecorded were likely present. The donor was CMV seropositive and belonged to the group of 270 or so seropositive cohort members. Each donor provided a peripheral blood sample, and peripheral blood mononuclear cells were used for TCR beta sequencing. Genomic DNA was extracted from the blood cell samples with the Qiagen DNeasy Blood Extraction Kit. Taken from the germline V gene, the CDR1 and CDR2 loops are MGHDK and SYGVNS. The CDR3, from cysteine to phenylalanine, totals 15 residues. Of all the DNA, just the CDR3 is kept, 45 bases in frame from base 1. Trimming removed 2 bases from V and 4 bases from J; the gene matches leave 4 bases unexplained.

Library generation was performed with the immunoSEQ multiplex PCR assay. For the multiplex PCR, a mixture combining 60 forward primers for TCR Vbeta segments and 13 reverse primers for TCR Jbeta segments was used. The CDR3 region of rearranged TCR beta genes was amplified from genomic DNA by a multiplex PCR assay. The Illumina HiSeq System was used to sequence the amplified TCR beta libraries as 87-base-pair reads. In the original analysis: A later analysis tallied around 82 million unique TCR beta chains across the 650 to 750 repertoires, and 10 million to 11 million of those chains were shared by two or more donors. Raw reads were error-corrected and collapsed into unique sequences with a nearest-neighbor algorithm that merged closely related sequences to remove PCR and sequencing errors. CDR3 sequences were aligned to IMGT reference sequences to assign V, D and J gene segments. Each retained sequence needed at least a six-nucleotide match to both a V gene segment and a J gene segment. A rearrangement was called productive if the CDR3 had no stop codons and remained in frame with V and J, and every other rearrangement was called non-productive. Following IMGT convention, CDR3 was defined as the stretch from the second conserved V-encoded cysteine to the conserved J-encoded phenylalanine. Sequences without an unambiguous match to a single V gene segment were excluded from the earlier analysis of over 500 of the donors. In an earlier analysis of 587 of the donors, V segments were called functional above 56.7% productive rearrangements and were called segregating when the between-donor standard deviation exceeded 5%. A statistical classification framework was developed to diagnose cytomegalovirus status using the catalog of TCR beta chain sequences. In a later analysis, TCR nucleotide sequences were compared against IMGT/GENE-DB human TR gene sequences so that V and J genes could be assigned. In a later analysis, CDR3 sequences and most-parsimonious VDJ recombination scenarios were assigned using the TCRdist pipeline. In a later analysis, each TCR beta chain was defined by its CDR3 amino acid sequence together with its V-gene family, and reads lacking a unique V-gene family were excluded. In a later analysis, fewer than 600 highly shared, low-generation-probability nucleotide sequences were removed to address suspected cross-contamination and a sequencing artifact. In a later analysis, a clonal expansion index was calculated for each public chain from normalized within-repertoire ranks of inferred template counts. In a later analysis, generation probabilities were computed with a VDJ recombination model fitted to out-of-frame rearrangements, and the resulting probabilities were checked against IGoR. A later analysis scored TCR-TCR, TCR-HLA and TCR-CMV co-occurrence with hypergeometric tests, applying a repertoire-size bias correction to TCR pairs. In a later analysis, false discovery rates were estimated by permuting HLA or CMV assignments 20 times. A later analysis grouped co-occurring TCRs with DBSCAN, adding TCRdist sequence similarity when clustering within HLA-allele-positive subsets. Co-occurrence clustering excluded repertoires with fewer than 30,000 or more than 120,000 public chains, plus five with anomalous nucleotide sharing. This immuneACCESS table, as held by TCRdb, lists in-frame sequences with V and J called but not all clones. Of the missing ones, under half trace to an unresolved V gene in checked studies; the others have no known cause. The DNA gave D and trimming, while V, J and clone size come from that table. Recorded for this sample are 150,000 to 200,000 clones; about four fifths of them occurred a single time. The ten largest make up around 11% of the sample.

The data stem from a study of cytomegalovirus exposure and HLA in healthy donors (dated 2017 in TCRdb). Context from the whole study: In an earlier analysis of under 750 of the donors, 276 Gb of sequence data and roughly 100 million unique TCR beta sequences from 150 million to 200 million T cells were reported. In the later analysis, no new phenotypic data were used to find candidate immune exposures; instead, reliance was placed on TCR beta sequences and their occurrence across donors. The study profiled the T cell repertoires of about 640 subjects by immunosequencing and related them to cytomegalovirus serostatus. The number of typed donors differed by locus: about 620-640 for A, B, C, DRB1 and DQB1; 500 to 550 for DQA1; approximately 600 for DPA1; and some 430 for DPB1. Class I and class II HLA loci were covered by the typing at four-digit resolution. A later analysis re-examined previously published TCR beta repertoires from just over 650 donors and added high-resolution HLA genotyping to investigate patterns of TCR occurrence. Besides the first cohort of roughly 640 subjects, a separate validation cohort made up of about 120 different subjects was used. An early release that covered roughly 600 HLA-typed donors contained about 300 gigabases of sequencing data and approximately 85 million unique TCR sequences. In a later genetic analysis, genome-wide SNP genotypes for about 55% of the roughly 700 donors were used, and that subset was treated as a discovery cohort. The study combined high-throughput TCR immunosequencing, statistical association of individual TCRs with disease status, and machine learning to predict cytomegalovirus infection status. All discovery cohort repertoires had been generated using a single sequencing platform. Donor age, sex, ethnicity and CMV serostatus were compiled alongside the repertoire data. The study was designed to test whether signatures of past pathogen exposure could be identified by cataloging public T cell receptors. An earlier analysis of approximately 500 of the donors applied high-throughput TCR beta sequencing to assess whether each TCR beta V gene segment acted as functional or pseudogenic. Roughly five DR-DQ haplotypes were treated as single units for association and clustering because of strong linkage in the cohort. Among 300 to 450 genotyped donors of the cohort, an average of around 240,000 unique TCR beta nucleotide sequences were sequenced per donor, around 20% of them non-productive. Of the roughly 400 genotyped donors, 81% were placed in the genetic ancestry cluster associated with self-reported Caucasian donors.

General study outcomes and caveats: A further reported finding was that TCR beta sequences accurately predicted the HLA-A and HLA-B alleles for most subjects in the first cohort. While some public TCRs were present in many individuals, most TCR sequences turned up only very rarely across donors. Because counts were too low, 15 to 20 rarely observed V segments, including chromosome 9 orphons, were excluded from the earlier analysis of about 500 of the donors. The study listed 150 to 200 TCR beta chains as associated with cytomegalovirus. In a later analysis, HLA-associated TCR beta chains were found to be more clonally expanded and to have lower generation probabilities than equally common non-associated chains. Because HLA typing was missing for some donors at each locus, association tests included only the typed subset. The authors suggested that the approach could potentially be generalized to other disease states and immunological phenotypes. The cohort was sequenced for TCR beta chains only, and without alpha or paired-chain data the features that could be detected were limited. In a later genetic analysis, fewer N-insertions in productive TCRs were reported among donors in an Asian-associated ancestry cluster than the approximately 710-donor mean. In vitro tests confirmed that a few of the cytomegalovirus-associated TCR beta chains recognize cytomegalovirus antigens. Linkage disequilibrium might explain the correlated functional status among segregating V segments, but an unknown experimental factor could not be ruled out. When HLA alleles, especially DR and DQ, strongly co-occurred, TCR associations were difficult to assign to individual alleles. In a later analysis, most CMV-associated TCR beta chains were found to appear HLA-restricted, with HLA associations seemingly driven largely by CMV exposure. A cluster of highly shared sequence variants was judged likely to be a technical artifact of the sequencing pipeline. The classifier was reported to diagnose cytomegalovirus status with high specificity and sensitivity in both the original cohort and the validation cohort. In a later analysis, several top co-occurrence clusters were reported to appear linked to parvovirus B19, influenza, CMV and Epstein-Barr virus. Because the 87-base-pair reads could not distinguish some IMGT-functional V segments, including TRBV6-2 and TRBV6-3, those segments were excluded. Sequencing depth was assumed to be roughly uniform across donors in the presence/absence analyses, though that assumption may not hold. CMV serostatus was the only immune exposure information available for the cohort. An earlier analysis of approximately 540 of the donors showed that most TCR beta V segments appeared in productive rearrangements either about 90% or about 30% of the time, which broadly matched IMGT annotations. In a later genetic analysis, a missense DCLRE1C variant was associated with V-gene and J-gene trimming of TCR beta chains, and the association was replicated in an independent cohort. A later analysis associated 15,000 to 20,000 TCR beta sequences with specific HLA alleles at a false discovery rate of 0.05. According to a later analysis, TCR association rates differed among HLA loci, with DRB1 alleles showing the most associated TCRs and HLA-C alleles showing the fewest.

The receptor's source is a man aged 45-65 years in good health and CMV-seropositive. Specimen: PBMCs. Rearrangement joined TRBV25-1 to TRBJ2-5; 10 bases in between match TRBD1. The nucleotide sequence is TGTGCCAGCAGTGAAGCGGGACAGGGGACAGAGACCCAGTACTTC. The resulting protein is CASSEAGQGTETQYF.